These 20 T cell receptor beta chains were sequenced from one sample in a study of regulatory T cells in long-lasting Graves disease. Relying on iRepertoire HTBI primers and Arm-PCR of CDR3 regions, the team built TCR beta libraries. A single record per CDR3 protein comes from TCRdb applying MiXCR to the multiplex PCR reads. This table holds under 300,000 distinct CDR3 sequences, 20% found once. The time point denotes: newly diagnosed GD, antithyroid drugs for less than 3 months. The TCR library used RNA extracted from PBMCs. The source was peripheral blood mononuclear cells (PBMCs), collected at new diagnosis, from a patient treated with antithyroid drugs. The source of these receptors is a female donor with Graves disease.

This clonotype was recorded once. The V and J genes are TRBV18 and TRBJ1-3, with D possibly TRBD1 on 6 matching bases. Germline CDR1 KGHSH, CDR2 LQKENI. This CDR3 has 14 residues. V dropped 10 bases and J dropped 7 bases, with 20 bases sitting between them. DNA for the CDR3: TGTGCCAACTCTCCCGACAGGAGTAGTAACACCATATATTTT. Its protein is CANSPDRSSNTIYF.

To note about this clonotype: A read error likely explains this, since a far larger clone differs by one base. The chain has TRBV7-9 and TRBJ2-3; D possibly corresponds to TRBD2 (6 bases). This CDR3 has 13 amino acids. Per germline, CDR1 SEHNR and CDR2 FQNEAQ (reference sequence). The CDR3 nucleotides are TGCGCCAGCAGCTACTCTAGCGCAGATACGCAGTATTTT. The encoded protein is CASSYSSADTQYF.

This clonotype was detected ten times or more. The genes are TRBV19 and TRBJ2-3; 10 nucleotides match TRBD1. Germline loops: CDR1 LNHDA, CDR2 SQIVND (reference sequence). CDR3 length equals 17 residues. V shed 9 bases and J 2 bases; nucleotides not matched to a gene: 14. Written as DNA, the CDR3 is TGTGCCAGCCGGGACAGGGGTGTATCGACGGCCACAGATACGCAGTATTTT. It specifies CASRDRGVSTATDTQYF.

The chain combines TRBV19 with TRBJ1-5; D not certain. The V gene lost 3 bases and the J gene lost 2 bases, with 11 bases spanning the gap. This CDR3 contains 15 residues. The germline V gene encodes CDR1 LNHDA and CDR2 SQIVND (reference sequence). The CDR3 bases are TGTGCCAGTAGTATTTTCGGGGAAGGCAATCAGCCCCAGCATTTT. Its protein product is CASSIFGEGNQPQHF.

This clonotype was seen many times. This chain joins TRBV3-1 and TRBJ2-1; weak D call: TRBD2 (5 bases). The germline V gene encodes CDR1 LGHDT and CDR2 YNNKEL (reference sequence). The CDR3 runs 14 residues. V was shortened by 6 bases and J by 2 bases, with 11 bases between the two germline ends. CDR3 sequence reads: CASSKLEAYNEQFF. The CDR3 DNA reads TGTGCCAGCAGTAAACTAGAGGCCTACAATGAGCAGTTCTTC.

The V gene is TRBV24-1, the J gene TRBJ2-5; no reliable D call. Germline V gene data show CDR1 as KGHDR and CDR2 as SFDVKD. Trimming took 5 bases from V and 2 from J, leaving 8 bases between them. The CDR3 is 13 residues long. The CDR3 sequence is CATSGPLQETQYF. The CDR3 nucleotides read TGTGCCACCAGTGGTCCCCTACAAGAGACCCAGTACTTC.

This clonotype came up a few times. The chain combines TRBV10-2 with TRBJ2-1; 8 nucleotides match TRBD2. Germline trimming cut 7 bases from V and 1 base from J; bases unmatched to any gene: 3. Per the germline V gene, CDR1 is WSHSY and CDR2 is SAAADI. This CDR3 has 14 amino acids. CDR3 DNA: TGCGCCAGCATGCGGGGGGTATCCTACAATGAGCAGTTCTTC. Translated: CASMRGVSYNEQFF.

The CDR3 DNA reads TGCGCCAGCAGCTTGTGGGCCCGGGACGAGCAGTACTTC. It translates to CASSLWARDEQYF. The gene calls are TRBV5-1 and TRBJ2-7; D is ambiguous. The CDR3 totals 13 residues. Germline V gene lookup returns CDR1 SGHRS and CDR2 YFSETQ. The V end lost 1 base, the J end lost 5 bases, and 10 bases lay between the germline ends.

V and J are TRBV5-5 and TRBJ1-6; D is unresolved. This CDR3 spans 13 amino acids. Per germline, CDR1 SGHKS and CDR2 YYEKEE (reference sequence). Trimming shortened V by 3 bases and J by 5 bases, and 6 bases separated the two germline ends. CDR3 coding DNA: TGTGCCAGCAGCTCTAGAAATAATTCACCCCTCCACTTT. Protein sequence: CASSSRNNSPLHF.

The chain links TRBV7-2 to TRBJ1-6; D uncertain. The CDR3 is 13 residues long. Trimming pared 5 bases from V and 7 bases from J, leaving 9 bases between. CDR1 SGHTA and CDR2 FQGNSA come from the germline V gene. The CDR3 protein is CASSRSQNSPLHF. In DNA, the CDR3 is TGTGCCAGCAGCCGAAGTCAGAATTCACCCCTCCACTTT.

This clonotype showed up just a few times. This chain links TRBV19 with TRBJ1-5; a possible D gene is TRBD1 (6 bases). This CDR3 spans 13 amino acids. Trimming shortened V by 5 bases and J by 5 bases, and 10 bases separated the two germline ends. Germline values: CDR1 LNHDA, CDR2 SQIVND (reference sequence). CDR3: CASSRTVDQPQHF. The CDR3 nucleotides read TGTGCCAGTAGTCGGACAGTCGATCAGCCCCAGCATTTT.

This clonotype was seen at least ten times. The J gene is TRBJ1-1, the V gene TRBV6-5; no clear D gene. Germline V gives CDR1 MNHEY, CDR2 SVGAGI. CDR3 length equals 13 residues. Trimming cost V 0 bases and J 5 bases, with 7 bases left between them. The CDR3, as DNA: TGTGCCAGCAGTTACTCTTTGTCTACTGAAGCTTTCTTT. This sequence encodes CASSYSLSTEAFF.

Comment on this clonotype: With a much larger clone just one base away, this may be a read error. The rearrangement joins TRBV10-3 to TRBJ2-4; 9 positions match TRBD2. Germline CDR1 reads ENHRY; CDR2 reads SYGVKD. V shed 0 bases, J shed 13 bases, and the junction held 13 bases outside the gene matches. This CDR3 has 16 residues. CDR3 sequence reads: CAISESASGIYNEQYF. The CDR3 nucleotides read TGTGCCATCAGTGAGTCGGCTAGCGGGATCTACAATGAGCAGTACTTC.

The sample holds many counts of this clonotype. V and J are TRBV7-2 and TRBJ2-7; the match to TRBD1 covers 7 bases. Trimming cost V 5 bases and J 3 bases; bases outside gene matches: 7. This CDR3 contains 14 residues. From germline, CDR1 is SGHTA and CDR2 FQGNSA. CDR3 in amino acids: CASSVTGTDYEQYF. For the CDR3, the DNA is TGTGCCAGCAGCGTAACCGGGACAGACTACGAGCAGTACTTC.

A few counts support this clonotype. The chain joins TRBV19 to TRBJ2-1, with TRBD2 matching 8 bases. V shed 0 bases, J shed 8 bases, and the junction held 9 bases outside the gene matches. The CDR3 is made up of 16 amino acids. Germline CDR1 LNHDA, CDR2 SQIVND (reference sequence). For the CDR3, the DNA is TGTGCCAGTAGTATAGATCGCGGGACTAGTTTCCATGAGCAGTTCTTC. Translating gives CASSIDRGTSFHEQFF.

This clonotype was detected ten times or more. This rearrangement joins TRBV29-1 to TRBJ2-7; no clear D. Trimming left V 7 bases short and J 3 bases short, with 13 bases between. The CDR3 runs to 12 residues. Germline V CDR1 and CDR2: SQVTM, ANQGSEA. CDR3 sequence reads: CSALEVGYEQYF. The CDR3 DNA sequence: TGCAGCGCTCTTGAAGTAGGCTACGAGCAGTACTTC.

This clonotype was observed at least ten times. V gene TRBV6-1 combines with J gene TRBJ1-5; 7 bases align to TRBD1. The germline V gene encodes CDR1 MNHNS and CDR2 SASEGT. Losses at the gene ends were 6 bases for V and 1 base for J; bases not matched to a gene: 9. The CDR3 is 16 residues long. In nucleotides, the CDR3 is TGTGCCAGCAGACAAACTTCAGGGGGGAGCAATCAGCCCCAGCATTTT. Translation gives CASRQTSGGSNQPQHF.

Many counts were recorded for this clonotype. V gene TRBV11-3 combines with J gene TRBJ2-5, with D possibly TRBD1 on 5 matching bases. The CDR3 loop spans 13 amino acids. V was pared by 5 bases and J by 3 bases, with 10 bases between. Germline V gene data show CDR1 as SGHNT and CDR2 as YENEEA. The CDR3: CASSQGLKETQYF. The CDR3 DNA reads as TGTGCCAGCAGCCAGGGCCTCAAAGAGACCCAGTACTTC.

This clonotype has at least ten counts. V and J are TRBV30 and TRBJ2-3; 7 bases are a match to TRBD1. The junction had 1 base not matched to a gene; V was cut back by 3 bases and J by 4 bases. CDR1 is GTSNPN, CDR2 SVGIG, per germline (reference sequence). The CDR3 consists of 12 residues. The CDR3 loop reads CAWSQGADTQYF. The DNA for the CDR3 is TGTGCCTGGAGCCAGGGGGCAGATACGCAGTATTTT.

With respect to this clonotype: A much larger clonotype is one base distant, so this may be a read error. This chain uses TRBV18 with TRBJ1-2; the match to TRBD1 covers 9 bases. Germline V lookup: CDR1 KGHSH, CDR2 LQKENI. V shed 8 bases and J 8 bases; nucleotides not matched to a gene: 12. The CDR3 runs to 14 residues. The CDR3 DNA reads TGTGCCAGCCCGCAACGGACAGGGGATTGGGGCTACACCTTC. Protein: CASPQRTGDWGYTF.